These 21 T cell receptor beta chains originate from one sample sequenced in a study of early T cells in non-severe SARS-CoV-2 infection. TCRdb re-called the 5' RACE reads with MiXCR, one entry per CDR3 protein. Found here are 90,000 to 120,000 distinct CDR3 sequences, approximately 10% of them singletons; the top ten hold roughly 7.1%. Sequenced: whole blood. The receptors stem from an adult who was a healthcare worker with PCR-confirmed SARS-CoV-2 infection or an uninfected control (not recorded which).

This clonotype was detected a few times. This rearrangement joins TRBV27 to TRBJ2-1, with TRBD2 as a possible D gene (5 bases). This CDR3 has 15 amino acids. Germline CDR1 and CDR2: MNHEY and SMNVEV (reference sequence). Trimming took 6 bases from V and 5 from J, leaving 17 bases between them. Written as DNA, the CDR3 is TGTGCCAGCAGATCTCACAGCGGTCAACACAATGAGCAGTTCTTC. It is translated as CASRSHSGQHNEQFF.

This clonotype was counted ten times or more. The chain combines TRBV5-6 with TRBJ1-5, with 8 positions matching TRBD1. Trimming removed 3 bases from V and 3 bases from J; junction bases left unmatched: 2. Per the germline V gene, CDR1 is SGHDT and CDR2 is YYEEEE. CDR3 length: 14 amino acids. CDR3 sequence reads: CASSSDRDNQPQHF. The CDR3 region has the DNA TGTGCCAGCAGCTCGGACAGGGACAATCAGCCCCAGCATTTT.

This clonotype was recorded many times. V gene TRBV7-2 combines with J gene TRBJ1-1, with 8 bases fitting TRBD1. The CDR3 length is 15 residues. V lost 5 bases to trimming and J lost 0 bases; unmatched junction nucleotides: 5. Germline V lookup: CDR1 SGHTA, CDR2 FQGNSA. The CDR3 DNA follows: TGTGCCAGCAGCCAACCAGGGGGCATGAACACTGAAGCTTTCTTT. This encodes CASSQPGGMNTEAFF.

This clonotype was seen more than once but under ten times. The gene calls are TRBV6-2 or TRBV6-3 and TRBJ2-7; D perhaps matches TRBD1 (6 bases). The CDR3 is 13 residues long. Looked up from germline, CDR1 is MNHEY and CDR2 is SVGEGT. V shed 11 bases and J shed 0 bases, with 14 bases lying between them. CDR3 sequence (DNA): TGTGCCGTCCCGACAGGAAGCTCCTACGAGCAGTACTTC. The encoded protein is CAVPTGSSYEQYF.

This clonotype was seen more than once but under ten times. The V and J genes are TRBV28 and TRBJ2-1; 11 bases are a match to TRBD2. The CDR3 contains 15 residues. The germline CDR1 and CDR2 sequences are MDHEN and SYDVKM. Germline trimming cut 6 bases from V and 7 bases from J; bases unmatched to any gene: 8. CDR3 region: CASRLIAGGVNEQFF. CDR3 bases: TGTGCCAGCAGACTCATAGCGGGAGGGGTAAATGAGCAGTTCTTC.

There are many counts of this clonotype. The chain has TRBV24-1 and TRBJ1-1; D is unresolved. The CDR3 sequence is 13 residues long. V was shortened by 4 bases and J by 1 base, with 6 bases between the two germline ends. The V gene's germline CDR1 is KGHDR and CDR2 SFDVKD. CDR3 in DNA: TGTGCCACCAGTGAGCGGACGAACACTGAAGCTTTCTTT. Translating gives CATSERTNTEAFF.

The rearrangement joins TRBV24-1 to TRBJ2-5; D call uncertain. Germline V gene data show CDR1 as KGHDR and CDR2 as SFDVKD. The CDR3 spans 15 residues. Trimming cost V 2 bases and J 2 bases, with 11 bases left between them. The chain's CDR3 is CATSDSGPVQETQYF. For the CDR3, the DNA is TGTGCCACCAGTGATTCTGGACCGGTACAAGAGACCCAGTACTTC.

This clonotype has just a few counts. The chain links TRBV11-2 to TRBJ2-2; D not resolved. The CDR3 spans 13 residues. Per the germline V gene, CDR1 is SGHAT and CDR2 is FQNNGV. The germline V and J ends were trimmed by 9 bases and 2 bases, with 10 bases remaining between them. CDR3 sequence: CASIGSNTGELFF. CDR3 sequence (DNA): TGTGCCAGTATCGGCTCCAACACCGGGGAGCTGTTTTTT. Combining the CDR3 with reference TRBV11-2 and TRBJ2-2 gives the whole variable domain EAGVAQSPRYKIIEKRQSVAFWCNPISGHATLYWYQQILGQGPKLLIQFQNNGVVDDSQLPKDRFSAERLKGVDSTLKIQPAKLEDSAVYLCASIGSNTGELFFGEGSRLTVL.

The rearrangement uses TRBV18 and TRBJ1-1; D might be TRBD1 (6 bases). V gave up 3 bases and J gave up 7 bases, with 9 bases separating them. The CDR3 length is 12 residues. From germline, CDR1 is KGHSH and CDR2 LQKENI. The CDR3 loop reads CASSPQGIEAFF. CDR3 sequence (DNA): TGTGCCAGCTCACCCCAGGGGATTGAAGCTTTCTTT.

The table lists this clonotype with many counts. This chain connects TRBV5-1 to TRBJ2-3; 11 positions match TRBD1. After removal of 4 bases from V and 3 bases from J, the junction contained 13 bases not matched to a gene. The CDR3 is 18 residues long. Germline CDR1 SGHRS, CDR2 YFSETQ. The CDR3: CASSHDPAGTGGTDTQYF. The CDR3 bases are TGCGCCAGCAGCCACGACCCGGCCGGGACAGGGGGTACAGATACGCAGTATTTT.

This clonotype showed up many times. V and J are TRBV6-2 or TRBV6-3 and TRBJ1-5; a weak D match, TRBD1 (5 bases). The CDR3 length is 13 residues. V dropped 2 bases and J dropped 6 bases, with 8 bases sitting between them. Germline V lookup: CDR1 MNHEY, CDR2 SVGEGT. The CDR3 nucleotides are TGTGCCAGCAGTTACCGGGGGAGTCAGCCCCAGCATTTT. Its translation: CASSYRGSQPQHF.

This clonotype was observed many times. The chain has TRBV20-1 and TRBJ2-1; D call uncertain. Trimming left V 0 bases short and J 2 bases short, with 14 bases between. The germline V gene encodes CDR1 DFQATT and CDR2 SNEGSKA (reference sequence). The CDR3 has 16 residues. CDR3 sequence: CSARDLAQITYNEQFF. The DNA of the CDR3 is TGCAGTGCTAGAGATTTGGCACAAATAACCTACAATGAGCAGTTCTTC.

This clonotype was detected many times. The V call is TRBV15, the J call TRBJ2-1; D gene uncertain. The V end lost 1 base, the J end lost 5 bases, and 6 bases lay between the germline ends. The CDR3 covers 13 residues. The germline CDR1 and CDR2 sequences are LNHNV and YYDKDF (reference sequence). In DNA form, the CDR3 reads TGTGCCACCAGCAGAGGCCGGGACAATGAGCAGTTCTTC. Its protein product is CATSRGRDNEQFF. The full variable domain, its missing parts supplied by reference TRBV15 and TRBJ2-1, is DAMVIQNPRYQVTQFGKPVTLSCSQTLNHNVMYWYQQKSSQAPKLLFHYYDKDFNNEADTPDNFQSRRPNTSFCFLDIRSPGLGDTAMYLCATSRGRDNEQFFGPGTRLTVL.

The CDR3 protein is CASSLYEAGGYNEQFF. The CDR3, as DNA: TGCGCCAGCAGCTTGTACGAAGCGGGAGGATACAATGAGCAGTTCTTC. The chain couples TRBV5-1 to TRBJ2-1, with TRBD2 matching 9 bases. The CDR3 totals 16 residues. CDR1 and CDR2 from the germline V gene are SGHRS and YFSETQ. V shed 1 base, J shed 4 bases, and the junction held 6 bases outside the gene matches. The whole variable domain, filled in from reference TRBV5-1 and TRBJ2-1, reads KAGVTQTPRYLIKTRGQQVTLSCSPISGHRSVSWYQQTPGQGLQFLFEYFSETQRNKGNFPGRFSGRQFSNSRSEMNVSTLELGDSALYLCASSLYEAGGYNEQFFGPGTRLTVL.

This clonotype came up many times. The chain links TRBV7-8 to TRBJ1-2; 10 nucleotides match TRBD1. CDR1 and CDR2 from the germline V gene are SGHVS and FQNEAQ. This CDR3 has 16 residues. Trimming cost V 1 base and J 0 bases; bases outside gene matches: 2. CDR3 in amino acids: CASSLGGTGANYGYTF. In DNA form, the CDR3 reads TGTGCCAGCAGCTTAGGAGGGACAGGGGCTAACTATGGCTACACCTTC.

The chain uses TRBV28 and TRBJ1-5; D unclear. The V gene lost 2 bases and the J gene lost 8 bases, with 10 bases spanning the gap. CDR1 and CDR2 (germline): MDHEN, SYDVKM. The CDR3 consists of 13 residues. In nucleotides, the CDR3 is TGTGCCAGCAGTTTAGAAGGGAGGGAGCCCCAGCATTTT. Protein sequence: CASSLEGREPQHF.

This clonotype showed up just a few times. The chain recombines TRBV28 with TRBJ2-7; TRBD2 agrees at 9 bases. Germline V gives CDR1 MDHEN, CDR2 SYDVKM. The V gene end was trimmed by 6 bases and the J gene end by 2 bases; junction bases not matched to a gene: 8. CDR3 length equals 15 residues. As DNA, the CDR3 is TGTGCCAGCAGATCCGGGACTAGCTCCACCTACGAGCAGTACTTC. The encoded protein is CASRSGTSSTYEQYF.

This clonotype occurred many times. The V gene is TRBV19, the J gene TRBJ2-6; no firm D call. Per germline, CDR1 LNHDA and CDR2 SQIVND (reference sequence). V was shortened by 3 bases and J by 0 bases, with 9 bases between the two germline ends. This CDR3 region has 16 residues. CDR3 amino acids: CASSIVLSSGANVLTF. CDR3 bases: TGTGCCAGTAGTATTGTGTTAAGCTCTGGGGCCAACGTCCTGACTTTC.

The CDR3 here is CASRPPGGNTEAFF. CDR3 coding DNA: TGTGCCAGCAGACCCCCGGGGGGCAACACTGAAGCTTTCTTT. V is TRBV12-3 or TRBV12-4 and J is TRBJ1-1; the D gene is possibly TRBD1 (6 bases). This CDR3 has 14 residues. Trimming cost V 6 bases and J 2 bases, with 13 bases left between them.

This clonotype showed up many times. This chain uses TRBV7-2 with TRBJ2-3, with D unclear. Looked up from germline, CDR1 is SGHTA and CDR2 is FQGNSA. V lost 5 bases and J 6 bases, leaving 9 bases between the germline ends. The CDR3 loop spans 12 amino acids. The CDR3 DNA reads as TGTGCCAGCAGCCGGTTTCCGGATACGCAGTATTTT. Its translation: CASSRFPDTQYF. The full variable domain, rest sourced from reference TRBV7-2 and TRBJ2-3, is GAGVSQSPSNKVTEKGKDVELRCDPISGHTALYWYRQSLGQGLEFLIYFQGNSAPDKSGLPSDRFSAERTGGSVSTLTIQRTQQEDSAVYLCASSRFPDTQYFGPGTRLTVL.

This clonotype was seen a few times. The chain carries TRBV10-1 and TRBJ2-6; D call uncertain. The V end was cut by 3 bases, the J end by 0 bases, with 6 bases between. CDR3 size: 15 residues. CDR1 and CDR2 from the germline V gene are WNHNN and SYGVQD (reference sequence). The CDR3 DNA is TGCGCCAGCAGTGACAGCTTCTCTGGGGCCAACGTCCTGACTTTC. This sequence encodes CASSDSFSGANVLTF.